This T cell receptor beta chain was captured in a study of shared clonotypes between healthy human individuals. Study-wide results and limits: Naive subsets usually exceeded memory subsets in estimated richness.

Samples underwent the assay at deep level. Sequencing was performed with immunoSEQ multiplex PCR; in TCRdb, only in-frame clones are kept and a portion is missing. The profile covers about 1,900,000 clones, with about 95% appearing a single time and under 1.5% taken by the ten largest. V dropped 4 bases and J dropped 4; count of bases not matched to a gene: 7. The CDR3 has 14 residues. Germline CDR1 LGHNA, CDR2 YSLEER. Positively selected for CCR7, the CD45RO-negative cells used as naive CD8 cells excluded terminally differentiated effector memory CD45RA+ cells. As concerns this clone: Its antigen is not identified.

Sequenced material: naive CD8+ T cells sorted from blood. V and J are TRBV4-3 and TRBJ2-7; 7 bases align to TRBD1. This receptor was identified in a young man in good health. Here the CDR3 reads CASSPSQGTYEQYF. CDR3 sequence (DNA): TGCGCCAGCAGCCCCTCACAGGGGACGTACGAGCAGTACTTC.